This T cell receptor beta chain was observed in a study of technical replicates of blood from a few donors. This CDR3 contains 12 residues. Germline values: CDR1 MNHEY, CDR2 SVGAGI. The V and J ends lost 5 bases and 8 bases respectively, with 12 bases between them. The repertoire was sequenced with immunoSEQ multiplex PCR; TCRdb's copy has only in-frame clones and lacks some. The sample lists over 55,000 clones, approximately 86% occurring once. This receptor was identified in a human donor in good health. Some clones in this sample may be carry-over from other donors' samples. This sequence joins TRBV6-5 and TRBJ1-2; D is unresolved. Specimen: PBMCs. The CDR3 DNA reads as TGTGCCAGCAGTGACACATATCGAGGCTACACCTTC. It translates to CASSDTYRGYTF.